The 23 T cell receptor beta chains in this list originate from one sample, sequenced in a study of cytotoxic CD8 clonotypes in ibrutinib-treated CLL. TCRdb's copy holds only in-frame clones and misses some; the assay was immunoSEQ multiplex PCR. The table includes approximately 280,000 clones, around 69% detected once. The sample here was PBMCs, taken at disease progression, from a patient treated with ibrutinib. Source of these receptors: a human donor with chronic lymphocytic leukemia.

The sample holds a few counts of this clone. The chain couples TRBV9 to TRBJ2-7; 8 nucleotides match TRBD2. This CDR3 contains 14 residues. Germline lookup yields CDR1 SGDLS and CDR2 YYNGEE. V trimming: 4 bases; J trimming: 4 bases; junction bases outside the gene matches: 7. CDR3 bases: TGTGCCAGCAGCAGAACCTCGGGAGGGTACGAGCAGTACTTC. Amino acid sequence: CASSRTSGGYEQYF.

V is TRBV10-1 and J is TRBJ2-5; weak D call: TRBD1 (5 bases). Trimming removed 4 bases at V and 0 bases at J, with 18 bases between. Germline CDR1 is WNHNN and CDR2 is SYGVQD (reference sequence). The CDR3 covers 17 residues. CDR3: CASSGGPMAPNQETQYF. CDR3 nucleotide sequence: TGCGCCAGCAGTGGGGGCCCAATGGCCCCAAACCAAGAGACCCAGTACTTC.

This clone was seen at least ten times. Other DNA sequences in the same sample also yield this CDR3. The chain carries TRBV6-5 and TRBJ2-1, with D maybe TRBD1 (6 bases). Germline V lookup: CDR1 MNHEY, CDR2 SVGAGI. This CDR3 is 13 amino acids long. Trimming removed 6 bases at V and 0 bases at J, with 6 bases between. CDR3 sequence (DNA): TGTGCCAGCAGGGACAGCTCCTACAATGAGCAGTTCTTC. The encoded protein is CASRDSSYNEQFF.

This chain connects TRBV4-1 to TRBJ2-7; D remains ambiguous. The germline V gene encodes CDR1 MGHRA and CDR2 YSYEKL. V dropped 0 bases and J dropped 3 bases, with 15 bases sitting between them. CDR3 length equals 16 residues. CDR3 residues: CASSQDLGTSHYEQYF. Here the CDR3 DNA reads TGCGCCAGCAGCCAAGATCTGGGAACTTCTCACTACGAGCAGTACTTC.

This clone occurred once. The gene calls are TRBV7-2 and TRBJ2-1; D might be TRBD1 (6 bases). CDR3 length: 15 residues. CDR1 is SGHTA, CDR2 FQGNSA, per germline. V was cut by 5 bases and J by 2 bases, with 13 bases left in between. The CDR3 sequence: CASSPFWGPYNEQFF. CDR3 DNA sequence: TGTGCCAGCAGCCCGTTCTGGGGGCCCTACAATGAGCAGTTCTTC.

CDR3 protein: CASSYTLAGTDTQYF. The CDR3 bases are TGTGCCAGCAGCTACACACTAGCGGGCACAGATACGCAGTATTTT. The rearrangement links TRBV11-3 to TRBJ2-3, with 8 bases matching TRBD2. This CDR3 is 15 amino acids long. V lost 4 bases to trimming and J lost 1 base; unmatched junction nucleotides: 4. CDR1 and CDR2 from the germline V gene are SGHNT and YENEEA. Drawing the rest from reference TRBV11-3 and TRBJ2-3, the complete variable domain is EAGVVQSPRYKIIEKKQPVAFWCNPISGHNTLYWYLQNLGQGPELLIRYENEEAVDDSQLPKDRFSAERLKGVDSTLKIQPAELGDSAVYLCASSYTLAGTDTQYFGPGTRLTVL.

The table lists this clone with a few counts. This rearrangement joins TRBV4-1 to TRBJ1-6, with D uncertain. Trimming removed 0 bases from V and 0 bases from J, with 6 bases in between. Germline CDR1 and CDR2: MGHRA and YSYEKL. The CDR3 covers 16 residues. CDR3 protein: CASSQEGSSYNSPLHF. As DNA, the CDR3 is TGCGCCAGCAGCCAAGAGGGGAGCTCCTATAATTCACCCCTCCACTTT.

The table lists this clone with a count of one. The chain links TRBV29-1 to TRBJ2-7; D gene uncertain. The CDR3 loop spans 12 amino acids. The ends were cut back, 1 base at V and 0 bases at J, with 4 bases in the middle. CDR1 and CDR2 (germline): SQVTM, ANQGSEA. The CDR3 nucleotides are TGCAGCGTTGAAGGGACCTCCTACGAGCAGTACTTC. Protein: CSVEGTSYEQYF.

The chain uses TRBV5-1 and TRBJ2-7, with TRBD1 matching 12 bases. There are 15 residues in the CDR3. Unmatched junction bases numbered 8, after V lost 4 bases and J lost 6 bases. Germline-derived CDR1 and CDR2 are SGHRS and YFSETQ. DNA of the CDR3: TGCGCCAGCAGCACCGGGACAGGGGGCTTTATCGAGCAGTACTTC. It codes for CASSTGTGGFIEQYF. The whole variable domain, remainder taken from reference TRBV5-1 and TRBJ2-7, is KAGVTQTPRYLIKTRGQQVTLSCSPISGHRSVSWYQQTPGQGLQFLFEYFSETQRNKGNFPGRFSGRQFSNSRSEMNVSTLELGDSALYLCASSTGTGGFIEQYFGPGTRLTVT.

The chain combines TRBV13 with TRBJ2-5, with D perhaps TRBD1 (7 bases). From germline, CDR1 is PRHDT and CDR2 FYEKMQ (reference sequence). The ends were cut back, 3 bases at V and 1 base at J, with 18 bases in the middle. The CDR3 has 17 amino acids. The CDR3 nucleotides read TGTGCCAGCAGCTTGGGGCCCTCAGGGGGGCCCCAAGAGACCCAGTACTTC. It translates to CASSLGPSGGPQETQYF.

In this sample, this clone turned up a few times. The chain is built from TRBV18 and TRBJ2-7; D possibly corresponds to TRBD1 (5 bases). This CDR3 has 13 residues. V shed 3 bases and J shed 6 bases, with 12 bases lying between them. Germline V gene sequence: CDR1 KGHSH, CDR2 LQKENI. CDR3 sequence reads: CASSPQGQSEQYF. The CDR3 DNA is TGTGCCAGCTCACCCCAAGGACAATCCGAGCAGTACTTC.

In this sample, this clone turned up a few times. This rearrangement joins TRBV7-3 to TRBJ2-2; 8 nucleotides align to TRBD2. The CDR3 has 14 residues. Trimming removed 4 bases from V and 7 bases from J; junction bases left unmatched: 5. CDR1 is SGHTA and CDR2 is FQGTGA in the germline V gene. The CDR3 reads CASSSAGADGELFF. In nucleotides, the CDR3 is TGTGCCAGCAGCTCAGCGGGAGCGGACGGGGAGCTGTTTTTT.

CDR3 region: CASSRGEQGSGELFF. CDR3 nucleotides: TGCGCCAGCAGCAGGGGCGAACAGGGGTCCGGGGAGCTGTTTTTT. The J gene is TRBJ2-2, the V gene TRBV5-1; the match to TRBD1 covers 7 bases. Per germline, CDR1 SGHRS and CDR2 YFSETQ. This CDR3 is built from 15 residues. V lost 4 bases, J lost 6 bases, and 9 bases stayed unmatched.

The V gene is TRBV27, the J gene TRBJ2-7; TRBD2 matches 7 bases. After removal of 3 bases from V and 0 bases from J, the junction contained 8 bases not matched to a gene. The germline CDR1 and CDR2 sequences are MNHEY and SMNVEV (reference sequence). The CDR3 spans 16 residues. The CDR3 loop reads CASSFSPGLSSYEQYF. CDR3 nucleotides: TGTGCCAGCAGTTTTTCACCGGGACTATCCTCCTACGAGCAGTACTTC.

The CDR3 DNA sequence: TGTGCCAGCAGTTCAAAGGACAGGGGTCCCTATGGCTACACCTTC. It yields the protein CASSSKDRGPYGYTF. The chain recombines TRBV27 with TRBJ1-2; 9 nucleotides match TRBD1. The CDR3 sequence is 15 residues long. Germline V gene lookup returns CDR1 MNHEY and CDR2 SMNVEV (reference sequence). V lost 4 bases and J lost 4; bases outside the gene matches: 7.

V is TRBV10-1 and J is TRBJ2-5, with D perhaps TRBD1 (6 bases). The germline V gene encodes CDR1 WNHNN and CDR2 SYGVQD (reference sequence). CDR3 length: 16 amino acids. The V gene lost 6 bases and the J gene lost 2 bases, with 19 bases spanning the gap. In DNA, the CDR3 is TGCGCCAGCAGGGGCCCTCTGCAGGGGCTACAAGAGACCCAGTACTTC. It translates to CASRGPLQGLQETQYF.

The CDR3 region is CASSRDLGHYEQYF. CDR3 nucleotide sequence: TGTGCCAGCAGCAGAGACCTGGGACACTACGAGCAGTACTTC. The chain has TRBV21-1 and TRBJ2-7; the table assigns TRBD1, which was not confirmed against the DNA. TRBV21-1 is a pseudogene locus. The CDR3 runs to 14 residues.

This clone was picked up one time. V is TRBV5-5 and J is TRBJ1-2, with D possibly matching TRBD1 (6 bases). V shed 3 bases and J shed 1 base, with 13 bases lying between them. The CDR3 loop spans 15 amino acids. Germline V gene lookup returns CDR1 SGHKS and CDR2 YYEKEE (reference sequence). The CDR3 protein is CASSSGERDNYGYTF. In DNA form, the CDR3 reads TGTGCCAGCAGCTCAGGGGAACGAGATAACTATGGCTACACCTTC.

This clone appeared a single time. This rearrangement joins TRBV21-1 to TRBJ2-1; the table's TRBD2 call for D was not verified on the DNA. TRBV21-1 is marked as a pseudogene. CDR3 length: 16 residues. CDR3 in amino acids: CASSAKGGLDFNEQFF. CDR3 DNA: TGTGCCAGCAGCGCGAAGGGAGGCCTAGACTTCAATGAGCAGTTCTTC.

This clone was observed once. This chain joins TRBV15 and TRBJ2-5, with TRBD1 as a possible D gene (7 bases). The CDR3 has 15 residues. Trimming stripped 1 base from V and 1 base from J, with 10 bases between. Germline lookup yields CDR1 LNHNV and CDR2 YYDKDF (reference sequence). The CDR3 DNA sequence: TGTGCCACCAGCAGAGGCGGGACAGTCCAAGAGACCCAGTACTTC. This codes for CATSRGGTVQETQYF.

The chain is built from TRBV25-1 and TRBJ2-7; D remains unclear. The V end was cut by 6 bases, the J end by 4 bases, with 7 bases between. Germline assignment: CDR1 MGHDK and CDR2 SYGVNS. The CDR3 has 11 residues. CDR3 protein: CASRVNYEQYF. The CDR3 region has the DNA TGTGCCAGCAGAGTAAATTACGAGCAGTACTTC.

The genes are TRBV5-4 and TRBJ2-1; weak D call: TRBD2 (6 bases). In germline, CDR1 is SGHNT, CDR2 YYREEE (reference sequence). The ends were cut back, 1 base at V and 1 base at J, with 9 bases in the middle. This CDR3 has 15 amino acids. CDR3 bases: TGTGCCAGCAGCTTGCTTCGGGGGTCCTACAATGAGCAGTTCTTC. Encoded protein: CASSLLRGSYNEQFF.

The chain employs TRBV10-2 and TRBJ2-5; perhaps TRBD1 as D (6 bases). Germline V gene sequence: CDR1 WSHSY, CDR2 SAAADI. V lost 3 bases, J lost 3 bases, and 11 bases lay in between. The CDR3 sequence is 14 residues long. CDR3 protein: CASSDVPGEETQYF. The CDR3 bases are TGCGCCAGCAGTGATGTCCCAGGGGAAGAGACCCAGTACTTC.